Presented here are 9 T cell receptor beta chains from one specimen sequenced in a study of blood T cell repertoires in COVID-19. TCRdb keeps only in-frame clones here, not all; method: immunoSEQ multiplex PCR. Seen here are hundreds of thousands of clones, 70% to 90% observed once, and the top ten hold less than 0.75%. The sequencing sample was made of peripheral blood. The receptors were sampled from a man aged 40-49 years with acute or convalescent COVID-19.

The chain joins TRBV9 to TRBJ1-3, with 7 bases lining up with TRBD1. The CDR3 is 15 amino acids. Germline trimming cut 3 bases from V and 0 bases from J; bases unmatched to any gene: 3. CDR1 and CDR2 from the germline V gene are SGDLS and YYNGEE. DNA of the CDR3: TGTGCCAGCAGCGCACAGGGGCTCTCTGGAAACACCATATATTTT. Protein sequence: CASSAQGLSGNTIYF.

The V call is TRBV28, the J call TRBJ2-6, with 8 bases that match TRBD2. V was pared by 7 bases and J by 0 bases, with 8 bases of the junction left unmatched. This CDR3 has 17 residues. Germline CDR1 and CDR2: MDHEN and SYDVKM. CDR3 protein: CASTVREGISGANVLTF. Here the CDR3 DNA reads TGTGCCAGCACCGTTCGGGAGGGTATCTCTGGGGCCAACGTCCTGACTTTC.

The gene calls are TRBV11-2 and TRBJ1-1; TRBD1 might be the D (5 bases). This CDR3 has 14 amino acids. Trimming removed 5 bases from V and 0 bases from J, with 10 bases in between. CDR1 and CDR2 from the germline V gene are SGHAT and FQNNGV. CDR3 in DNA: TGTGCCAGCAGCCCCACAGGCTTGAACACTGAAGCTTTCTTT. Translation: CASSPTGLNTEAFF.

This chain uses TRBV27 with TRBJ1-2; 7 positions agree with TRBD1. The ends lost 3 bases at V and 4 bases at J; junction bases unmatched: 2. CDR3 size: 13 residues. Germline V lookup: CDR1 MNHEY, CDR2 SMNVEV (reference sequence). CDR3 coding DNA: TGTGCCAGCAGTTTCGGGACAGCCTATGGCTACACCTTC. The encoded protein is CASSFGTAYGYTF.

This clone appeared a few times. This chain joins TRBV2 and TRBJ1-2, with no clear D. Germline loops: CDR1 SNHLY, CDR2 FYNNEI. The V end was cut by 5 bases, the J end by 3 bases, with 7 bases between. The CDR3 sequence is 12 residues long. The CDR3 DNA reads TGTGCCAGCAGTCCCGACTACTATGGCTACACCTTC. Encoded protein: CASSPDYYGYTF. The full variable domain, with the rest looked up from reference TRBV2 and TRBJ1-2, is EPEVTQTPSHQVTQMGQEVILRCVPISNHLYFYWYRQILGQKVEFLVSFYNNEISEKSEIFDDQFSVERPDGSNFTLKIRSTKLEDSAMYFCASSPDYYGYTFGSGTRLTVV.

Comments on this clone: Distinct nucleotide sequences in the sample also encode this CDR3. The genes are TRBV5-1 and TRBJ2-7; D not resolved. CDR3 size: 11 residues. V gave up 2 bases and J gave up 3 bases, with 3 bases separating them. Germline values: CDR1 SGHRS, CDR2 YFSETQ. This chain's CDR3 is CASSFLYEQYF. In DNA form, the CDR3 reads TGCGCCAGCAGCTTTCTCTACGAGCAGTACTTC.

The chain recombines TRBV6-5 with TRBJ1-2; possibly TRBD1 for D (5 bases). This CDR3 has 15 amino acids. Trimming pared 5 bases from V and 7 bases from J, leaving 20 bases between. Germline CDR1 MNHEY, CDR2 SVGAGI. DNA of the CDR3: TGTGCCAGCAGTCTCCACCCGGGCAGGGAGGGTGGCTACACCTTC. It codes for CASSLHPGREGGYTF.

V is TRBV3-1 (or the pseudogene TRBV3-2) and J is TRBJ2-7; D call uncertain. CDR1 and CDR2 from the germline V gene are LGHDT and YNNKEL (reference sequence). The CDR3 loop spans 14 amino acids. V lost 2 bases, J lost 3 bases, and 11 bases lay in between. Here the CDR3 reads CASSQFSSFYEQYF. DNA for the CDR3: TGTGCCAGCAGCCAATTTTCTAGTTTCTACGAGCAGTACTTC.

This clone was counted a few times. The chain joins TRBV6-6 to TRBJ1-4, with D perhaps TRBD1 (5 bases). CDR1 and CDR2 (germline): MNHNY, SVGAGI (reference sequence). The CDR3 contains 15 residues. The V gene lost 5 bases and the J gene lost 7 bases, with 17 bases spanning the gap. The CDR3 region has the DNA TGTGCCAGCAGTCTAGGCGGGGGGTATCGTGAAAAACTGTTTTTT. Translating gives CASSLGGGYREKLFF.